This record covers a single TCR beta chain. The antigen is undetermined. The sample is drawn from a study of PD-1 blockade in classical Hodgkin lymphoma. The wider study: A 3 mg/kg intravenous dose of nivolumab was received by patients every 2 weeks.

Profiling relied on immunoSEQ multiplex PCR, and the TCRdb table lists in-frame clones only, not all of them. The profile shows around 30,000 clones, around 68% of them singletons. Study results and limitations: By C4D1, diversity of CD4+ TCRs had risen significantly, whereas that of CD8+ TCRs had not. Relapsed/refractory patients reportedly had lower baseline diversity than newly diagnosed patients.

Time point described: cycle 4 day 1 (C4D1), after around six weeks of nivolumab. Brentuximab vedotin exposure varied among the patients, all of whom had relapsed after autologous stem cell transplantation. Complete response, partial response or progressive disease constituted the best responses recorded. The V end lost 1 base, the J end lost 0 bases, and 7 bases lay between the germline ends. Germline CDR1 and CDR2: PRHDT and FYEKMQ (reference sequence). This CDR3 is built from 15 residues. Sample: peripheral blood mononuclear cells (PBMCs), taken before the fourth cycle of nivolumab. This chain uses TRBV13 with TRBJ2-1, with no clear D. The receptor's source is a human donor with classical Hodgkin lymphoma. The CDR3 DNA is TGTGCCAGCAGCTTAGTACTTAGCTCCTACAATGAGCAGTTCTTC. It encodes CASSLVLSSYNEQFF.